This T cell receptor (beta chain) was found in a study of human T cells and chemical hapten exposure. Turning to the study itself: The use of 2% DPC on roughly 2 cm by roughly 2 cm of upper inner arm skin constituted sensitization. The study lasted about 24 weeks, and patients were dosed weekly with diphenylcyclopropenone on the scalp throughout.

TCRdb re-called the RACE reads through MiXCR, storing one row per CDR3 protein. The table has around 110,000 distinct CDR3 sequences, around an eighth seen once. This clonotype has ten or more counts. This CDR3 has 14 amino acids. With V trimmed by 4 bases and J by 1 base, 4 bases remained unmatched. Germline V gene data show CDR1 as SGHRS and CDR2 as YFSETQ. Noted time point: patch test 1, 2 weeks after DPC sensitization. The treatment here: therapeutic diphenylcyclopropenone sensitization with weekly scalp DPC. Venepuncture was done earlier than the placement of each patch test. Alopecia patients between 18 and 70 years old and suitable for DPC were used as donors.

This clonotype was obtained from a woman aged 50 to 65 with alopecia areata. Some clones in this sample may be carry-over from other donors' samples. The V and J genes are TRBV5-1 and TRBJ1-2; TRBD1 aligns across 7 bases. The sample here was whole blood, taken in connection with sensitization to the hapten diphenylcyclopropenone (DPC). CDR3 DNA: TGCGCCAGCAGCACGGACAGGATTAACTATGGCTACACCTTC. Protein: CASSTDRINYGYTF.